This T cell receptor beta chain was captured by sequencing in a study of T cells after yellow fever vaccination (dated by TCRdb to the late 2010s). About the study as a whole: Libraries from fractions with low cell numbers were prepared with the SMART-Seq v4 Ultra Low Input RNA kit. To follow T-cell clones before and after primary and booster YFV17D yellow fever vaccination, bulk TCR alpha and beta repertoires were sequenced over time. The cohort comprised two healthy male donors, one aged 18 to 30 and one aged 30 to 40 years. Blood was collected at multiple timepoints before and after primary and secondary immunization, and bulk PBMC replicates and cell subsets were isolated.

Sequencer: Illumina NovaSeq 6000. TCR cDNA was made using 5'RACE template switching, a step that added a universal primer site and unique molecular identifiers. cDNA synthesis was primed from both the TCR alpha and TCR beta constant segments. Two PCR steps were used to amplify libraries, with sample barcodes and sequencing adapters being added in the second step. Sequencing of libraries was performed on Illumina HiSeq 2500 (2x100 bp) or NovaSeq (2x150 bp). Under the source paper's analysis protocol: MIGEC handled demultiplexing of reads and collapsing into UMI consensus sequences, while MiXCR performed V(D)J alignment. Vaccine-responding clonotypes were defined with edgeR using replicate PBMC samples, requiring FDR below 0.01 and a log2 fold change above 5 up to day 15. CD4 or CD8 identity was assigned to each bulk clonotype according to whether the clonotype was present at higher abundance in the sequenced CD4 repertoire or the sequenced CD8 repertoire. Clones were called with MiXCR by TCRdb after fastp trimmed the public reads at Q25, and only in-frame beta chains were retained. Records with the same CDR3 protein are collapsed into one entry carrying the most frequent genes and DNA. V and J calls and clone size were set by TCRdb, not the authors. The table for this sample lists fewer than 500,000 distinct CDR3 sequences; over 15% of them were counted only once. The ten biggest clones cover 18% of the sample.

The sample's treatment or condition label, decoded: live attenuated yellow fever vaccine strain. At each blood-draw timepoint, two biological replicates of bulk PBMCs were collected. PBMCs were isolated from peripheral blood using a standard Ficoll-Paque protocol. TriZol was used to extract RNA from bulk PBMCs, CD4 and CD8 fractions, and dextramer-positive and dextramer-negative fractions. What the authors observed across the whole study: The study included only a couple of donors, which limits how far the findings can be generalized. Compared with the primary T-cell response, the secondary T-cell response was faster but weaker, reaching its peak on day 5 rather than on day 15. Most clones expanded after primary vaccination (almost 97% of CD4 and 70% to 90% of CD8) were re-detected after the booster, suggesting that broad memory maintenance occurred. A small fraction of clonotypes appeared in both the CD4 and CD8 compartments, likely as a result of convergent recombination. Computational filtering was required because FACS-sorted repertoires could contain abundant contaminating clonotypes from the bulk population.

From cysteine to phenylalanine, the CDR3 is 14 amino acids long. The retained sequence is limited to the CDR3, 42 bases, with the frame set at the first base. Via the germline V gene (reference sequence), CDR1 is MNHEY and CDR2 SMNVEV. V loses 5 bases, J loses 5 bases, and the germline ends lie 15 bases apart. The sample holds a few counts of this clonotype. Its antigen target is currently unknown. Qualities for individual bases were not recorded, and no much larger clone is one base off. The TCR sequence derives from a man between 18 and 29 years old who received the YFV17D yellow fever vaccine. The specimen was PBMCs, collected before the yellow fever booster vaccination. This sequence uses TRBV27 and TRBJ2-5; the D gene is unclear. The CDR3 loop reads CASSRLTRQETQYF. The nucleotide sequence reads TGTGCCAGCAGTCGTCTGACCCGGCAGGAGACCCAGTACTTC.